These 19 T cell receptor beta chains originate from one sample sequenced in a study of cytomegalovirus exposure and HLA in healthy donors. Assay used: immunoSEQ multiplex PCR; TCRdb lists only in-frame clones, some missing. This repertoire shows 80,000 to 100,000 clones, 87% found once; its top ten account for 3.9%. Specimen: PBMCs. The receptors here all came from a woman between 25 and 40 years old in good health and CMV-seronegative.

The J gene is TRBJ2-7, the V gene TRBV7-9; 7 bases line up with TRBD1. The CDR3 covers 14 residues. V was pared by 5 bases and J by 4 bases, with 8 bases of the junction left unmatched. Germline V lookup: CDR1 SEHNR, CDR2 FQNEAQ (reference sequence). DNA of the CDR3: TGTGCCAGCAGCGGGCTAGGGGGCGAGTACGAGCAGTACTTC. The encoded protein is CASSGLGGEYEQYF.

The V call is TRBV11-2, the J call TRBJ1-2; a possible D gene is TRBD1 (6 bases). From germline, CDR1 is SGHAT and CDR2 FQNNGV. Trimming left V 4 bases short and J 8 bases short, with 20 bases between. This CDR3 is built from 15 residues. In DNA form, the CDR3 reads TGTGCCAGCAGCTCCCCTGGGGGGGGCGATTTAGGCTACACCTTC. Encoded protein: CASSSPGGGDLGYTF.

The rearrangement uses TRBV10-2 and TRBJ2-7, with D unresolved. Germline V gives CDR1 WSHSY, CDR2 SAAADI. CDR3 length: 14 residues. The ends were cut back, 0 bases at V and 0 bases at J, with 6 bases in the middle. The CDR3 loop reads CASSESSVSYEQYF. In nucleotides, the CDR3 is TGCGCCAGCAGTGAGTCGTCAGTCTCCTACGAGCAGTACTTC.

The chain recombines TRBV7-6 with TRBJ1-6; the D is unclear. The V end was cut by 6 bases, the J end by 4 bases, with 13 bases between. Germline V gives CDR1 SGHVS, CDR2 FNYEAQ. This CDR3 is built from 15 residues. For the CDR3, the DNA is TGTGCCAGCAGTATAGATCGGGAATATAATTCACCCCTCCACTTT. Amino acid sequence: CASSIDREYNSPLHF.

Note on this clone: The identical CDR3 is also encoded by other nucleotide sequences in the sample. The chain combines TRBV27 with TRBJ2-5, with a tentative D call TRBD1 (6 bases). The CDR3 is 12 residues long. Trimming pared 3 bases from V and 4 bases from J, leaving 6 bases between. Germline CDR1 MNHEY, CDR2 SMNVEV (reference sequence). CDR3 protein: CASSFRGETQYF. The CDR3 region has the DNA TGTGCCAGCAGTTTCAGGGGAGAGACCCAGTACTTC.

This chain joins TRBV4-3 and TRBJ2-5; TRBD1 might be the D (5 bases). V gave up 1 base and J gave up 5 bases, with 8 bases separating them. The CDR3 contains 13 residues. Looked up from germline, CDR1 is LGHNA and CDR2 is YSLEER. The CDR3 sequence is CASSQVSGETQYF. The CDR3 DNA reads TGCGCCAGCAGCCAAGTGTCAGGGGAGACCCAGTACTTC.

CDR3 in DNA: TGTGCCAGCAGCTTAATTCGGGAGGTAGCTTTCTTT. Its translation: CASSLIREVAFF. The rearrangement uses TRBV7-9 and TRBJ1-1, with D unresolved. Germline V gene lookup returns CDR1 SEHNR and CDR2 FQNEAQ (reference sequence). V lost 2 bases and J lost 10, with 11 bases in between. The CDR3 runs 12 residues.

The V and J genes are TRBV7-2 and TRBJ1-1; D is perhaps TRBD1 (5 bases). CDR3 length: 15 residues. Germline CDR1 reads SGHTA; CDR2 reads FQGNSA. The germline V and J ends were trimmed by 2 bases and 1 base, with 11 bases remaining between them. The CDR3 loop is CASSLYTGENTEAFF. DNA of the CDR3: TGTGCCAGCAGCTTATACACAGGCGAGAACACTGAAGCTTTCTTT.

A word on this clone: The identical CDR3 is also encoded by other nucleotide sequences in the sample. The V and J genes are TRBV4-3 and TRBJ1-1; D possibly corresponds to TRBD1 (6 bases). The CDR3 covers 14 residues. Looked up from germline, CDR1 is LGHNA and CDR2 is YSLEER. Trimming took 0 bases from V and 1 from J, leaving 6 bases between them. Here the CDR3 reads CASSQEQGNTEAFF. In nucleotides, the CDR3 is TGCGCCAGCAGCCAAGAACAGGGGAACACTGAAGCTTTCTTT.

Here the CDR3 DNA reads TGTGCCAGCAGCTTGGGGCACTACAATGAGCAGTTCTTC. This translates into CASSLGHYNEQFF. The chain employs TRBV5-5 and TRBJ2-1; D not resolved. V shed 0 bases and J shed 3 bases, with 4 bases lying between them. This CDR3 comprises 13 residues. Germline-derived CDR1 and CDR2 are SGHKS and YYEKEE (reference sequence).

CDR3 amino acids: CASSEGGGYTF. Written as DNA, the CDR3 is TGTGCCAGCAGTGAAGGAGGAGGCTACACCTTC. The chain recombines TRBV2 with TRBJ1-2; D ambiguous. CDR3 length equals 11 residues. From germline, CDR1 is SNHLY and CDR2 FYNNEI. V lost 1 base and J 8 bases, leaving 5 bases between the germline ends.

The J gene is TRBJ2-3, the V gene TRBV5-4; 12 nucleotides align to TRBD2. Looked up from germline, CDR1 is SGHNT and CDR2 is YYREEE (reference sequence). With 4 bases clipped from V and 6 bases from J, the junction kept 9 bases outside the gene matches. The CDR3 has 16 residues. For the CDR3, the DNA is TGTGCCAGCAGCCCCGCGGGGACTAGCGGGTGGGATACGCAGTATTTT. Translated, it gives CASSPAGTSGWDTQYF.

The chain links TRBV28 to TRBJ2-1; no definite D call. The CDR3 is 16 residues long. Between the trimmed V and J ends, which lost 2 bases and 3 bases, there was a span of 14 bases. Germline values: CDR1 MDHEN, CDR2 SYDVKM. The CDR3 here is CASSLSFQALYNEQFF. DNA for the CDR3: TGTGCCAGCAGTTTAAGTTTCCAGGCCCTCTACAATGAGCAGTTCTTC.

V usage is TRBV5-6 and J usage is TRBJ1-1; a weak D match, TRBD1 (5 bases). Trimming stripped 0 bases from V and 5 bases from J, with 11 bases between. Germline loops: CDR1 SGHDT, CDR2 YYEEEE. This CDR3 contains 14 residues. CDR3 protein: CASSLGYGGTEAFF. CDR3 nucleotide sequence: TGTGCCAGCAGCTTGGGGTATGGGGGGACTGAAGCTTTCTTT.

This clone has just one count. V and J are TRBV6-4 and TRBJ2-7; 7 nucleotides match TRBD1. The V gene's germline CDR1 is MRHNA and CDR2 SNTAGT. Losses at the gene ends were 6 bases for V and 6 bases for J; bases not matched to a gene: 17. There are 16 residues in the CDR3. The CDR3 loop is CASSLHHRGAGAEQYF. The DNA for the CDR3 is TGTGCCAGCAGCTTACACCACAGGGGTGCAGGGGCCGAGCAGTACTTC.

The chain links TRBV15 to TRBJ2-7, with TRBD1 as a possible D gene (5 bases). CDR1 is LNHNV, CDR2 YYDKDF, per germline (reference sequence). V dropped 5 bases and J dropped 0 bases, with 8 bases sitting between them. This CDR3 is built from 13 residues. The CDR3 loop is CATSLGVSYEQYF. The CDR3 bases are TGTGCCACCAGCTTAGGGGTCTCCTACGAGCAGTACTTC.

The chain links TRBV5-1 to TRBJ2-1; D might be TRBD1 (5 bases). The CDR3 runs to 13 residues. With 1 base removed from V and 4 bases from J, the gap between germline ends came to 6 bases. Looked up from germline, CDR1 is SGHRS and CDR2 is YFSETQ. The CDR3: CASSLNRYNEQFF. CDR3 nucleotide sequence: TGCGCCAGCAGCTTGAACAGGTACAATGAGCAGTTCTTC.

This chain uses TRBV18 with TRBJ2-5, with D maybe TRBD1 (6 bases). V shed 1 base and J shed 3 bases, with 9 bases lying between them. CDR1 is KGHSH, CDR2 LQKENI, per germline. The CDR3 is 14 amino acids. The CDR3 DNA reads TGTGCCAGCTCACCACAGGGACAAGAAGAGACCCAGTACTTC. This codes for CASSPQGQEETQYF.

A single count supports this clone. This chain links TRBV5-6 with TRBJ1-2; a weak D match, TRBD1 (6 bases). CDR3 length: 17 amino acids. CDR1 is SGHDT, CDR2 YYEEEE, per germline. V lost 2 bases to trimming and J lost 7 bases, with 24 bases between them. CDR3 loop: CASSFLDRPFGLGGYTF. In nucleotides, the CDR3 is TGTGCCAGCAGCTTTCTAGACAGGCCATTTGGACTAGGTGGCTACACCTTC.